This TCR beta chain was captured by sequencing in a study of cytomegalovirus exposure and HLA in healthy donors. This PCR relied on a set of 60 Vbeta primers and 13 Jbeta primers. Data came from immunoSEQ multiplex PCR; TCRdb stores just in-frame clones and leaves some out. The sample holds some 190,000 clones, more than 75% seen once. Germline V lookup: CDR1 MNHNS, CDR2 SASEGT. V lost 5 bases, J lost 4 bases, and 6 bases stayed unmatched. The CDR3 consists of 15 residues. This clone was counted only a few times. Each donor's status was that of a healthy bone marrow donor. The material sequenced was PBMCs. This chain links TRBV6-1 with TRBJ1-3; 9 positions agree with TRBD1. The sequence was obtained from a woman aged 30 to 39 in good health and CMV-seropositive. The CDR3 bases are TGTGCCAGCAGTCTGACAGGGGGACGCGGAAACACCATATATTTT. Encoded protein: CASSLTGGRGNTIYF.